Listed below are T cell receptor beta chains from one sample, sequenced in a study of glioma-infiltrating T cells. TCRdb itself ran the multiplex PCR reads through MiXCR, one entry per CDR3 protein. Here the sample spans 3,000 to 4,000 distinct CDR3 sequences, 17% being singletons. Input material: glioma tissue, nonneoplastic brain tissue, or PBMCs (not recorded which). Receptors were obtained from a human donor with low-grade glioma or glioblastoma, undergoing nonglioma brain surgery, or in good health (not recorded which). The CDR3 runs from the conserved cysteine through the conserved F or W. D genes are given only for firm matches. Rows may omit the clone size; those that give it use once, few, many or a size class.

j_gene: TRBJ1-6; v_gene: TRBV28; d_gene: TRBD1; abundance: NA; CDR3aa: CASRLQGGDSPHHF; CDR3nt: TGTGCCAGCAGACTTCAGGGGGGAGACTCACCCCACCACTTT
j_gene: TRBJ2-1; v_gene: TRBV6-1; d_gene: NA; abundance: many; CDR3aa: CASSRHNNERFF; CDR3nt: TGTGCCAGCAGTCGACATAACAATGAGCGGTTCTTC
j_gene: TRBJ1-1; v_gene: TRBV5-1; d_gene: NA; abundance: many; CDR3aa: CASSFGSSNTEAFF; CDR3nt: TGCGCCAGCAGCTTTGGGAGTTCGAACACTGAAGCTTTCTTT
j_gene: TRBJ2-1; v_gene: TRBV27; d_gene: NA; abundance: large; CDR3aa: CASSFTGQVQHNEQFF; CDR3nt: TGTGCCAGCAGTTTCACCGGGCAAGTTCAGCACAATGAGCAGTTCTTC
j_gene: TRBJ1-3; v_gene: TRBV29-1; d_gene: NA; abundance: many; CDR3aa: CSVAGDPLMDGNTIYF; CDR3nt: TGCAGCGTTGCCGGGGACCCTCTTATGGATGGAAACACCATATATTTT
j_gene: TRBJ2-1; v_gene: TRBV15; d_gene: NA; abundance: medium-sized; CDR3aa: CATSSYRVGDEQFF; CDR3nt: TGTGCCACCAGCAGCTACAGGGTCGGCGATGAGCAGTTCTTC
j_gene: TRBJ2-1; v_gene: TRBV20-1; d_gene: NA; abundance: many; CDR3aa: CSARGSRASYNEQFF; CDR3nt: TGCAGTGCCCGGGGTAGCCGAGCATCCTACAATGAGCAGTTCTTC
j_gene: TRBJ2-2; v_gene: TRBV7-6; d_gene: NA; abundance: medium-sized; CDR3aa: CASSYTGTHTGELFF; CDR3nt: TGTGCCAGCAGCTATACCGGGACACACACCGGGGAGCTGTTTTTT
j_gene: TRBJ1-5; v_gene: TRBV27; d_gene: TRBD1; abundance: large; CDR3aa: CASSPGTGAGSRPQHF; CDR3nt: TGTGCCAGCAGTCCCGGGACAGGGGCGGGTAGTAGGCCCCAGCATTTT
j_gene: TRBJ2-1; v_gene: TRBV7-9; d_gene: NA; abundance: many; CDR3aa: CASRRTRYNEQFF; CDR3nt: TGTGCCAGCAGGCGGACCCGGTACAATGAGCAGTTCTTC
j_gene: TRBJ2-5; v_gene: TRBV7-3; d_gene: TRBD2; abundance: few; CDR3aa: CASSSAGGLETQYF; CDR3nt: TGTGCCAGCAGCTCCGCGGGGGGGTTAGAGACCCAGTACTTC
j_gene: TRBJ1-1; v_gene: TRBV28; d_gene: TRBD1; abundance: medium-sized; CDR3aa: CASRGGLNTEAFF; CDR3nt: TGTGCCAGCCGAGGGGGCCTGAACACTGAAGCTTTCTTT
j_gene: TRBJ1-5; v_gene: TRBV6-1; d_gene: TRBD1; abundance: medium-sized; CDR3aa: CASSYSWTGMSNQPQHF; CDR3nt: TGTGCCAGCAGTTATTCCTGGACAGGGATGAGCAATCAGCCCCAGCATTTT
j_gene: TRBJ2-3; v_gene: TRBV7-2; d_gene: NA; abundance: NA; CDR3aa: CASSLRGGTDTKYF; CDR3nt: TGTGCCAGCAGCTTACGCGGGGGCACAGATACGAAGTATTTT
j_gene: TRBJ2-5; v_gene: TRBV6-1; d_gene: NA; abundance: NA; CDR3aa: CVSSSRGTDEETQYF; CDR3nt: TGTGTTAGCAGTTCCCGCGGGACAGATGAAGAGACCCAGTACTTC
j_gene: TRBJ2-3; v_gene: TRBV28; d_gene: TRBD1; abundance: medium-sized; CDR3aa: CASSETGAITDTQYF; CDR3nt: TGTGCCAGCAGTGAAACAGGGGCCATCACAGATACGCAGTATTTT
j_gene: TRBJ1-2; v_gene: TRBV28; d_gene: NA; abundance: NA; CDR3aa: CASSPQNLGGYTF; CDR3nt: TGTGCCAGCAGCCCCCAGAACCTCGGCGGCTACACCTTC
j_gene: TRBJ2-3; v_gene: TRBV20-1; d_gene: NA; abundance: medium-sized; CDR3aa: CSARRSTDTQYF; CDR3nt: TGCAGTGCCCGTCGCAGCACAGATACGCAGTATTTT
j_gene: TRBJ2-1; v_gene: TRBV19; d_gene: TRBD1; abundance: NA; CDR3aa: CASSFSGTGPLNEQFF; CDR3nt: TGTGCCAGTAGTTTTTCCGGGACAGGGCCCCTAAATGAGCAGTTCTTC
j_gene: TRBJ2-3; v_gene: TRBV6-1; d_gene: TRBD1; abundance: NA; CDR3aa: CASGTGTGGSGTDAQYF; CDR3nt: TGTGCCAGCGGCACCGGGACAGGGGGATCTGGCACAGATGCGCAGTATTTT
j_gene: TRBJ1-2; v_gene: TRBV27; d_gene: NA; abundance: NA; CDR3aa: CTSSSTLDGLGYGYTF; CDR3nt: TGTACCAGCAGTTCCACCCTGGACGGTTTGGGCTATGGCTACACCTTC
j_gene: TRBJ1-3; v_gene: TRBV7-9; d_gene: NA; abundance: many; CDR3aa: CASGTVGNTIYF; CDR3nt: TGTGCCAGCGGGACTGTTGGAAACACCATATATTTT
j_gene: TRBJ1-1; v_gene: TRBV4-1; d_gene: TRBD1; abundance: NA; CDR3aa: CASSLGQGAATEAFF; CDR3nt: TGCGCCAGTAGCCTGGGACAGGGGGCCGCCACTGAAGCTTTCTTT
j_gene: TRBJ1-2; v_gene: TRBV27; d_gene: TRBD1; abundance: NA; CDR3aa: CASLRTGGEANYGYTF; CDR3nt: TGTGCCAGCCTGAGGACAGGGGGCGAAGCTAACTATGGCTACACCTTC
j_gene: TRBJ1-2; v_gene: TRBV6-1; d_gene: NA; abundance: NA; CDR3aa: CASTVTGPTGYTF; CDR3nt: TGTGCCAGCACCGTTACAGGGCCCACTGGCTACACCTTC
j_gene: TRBJ2-1; v_gene: TRBV18; d_gene: NA; abundance: NA; CDR3aa: CASSPTGSSYNEQFF; CDR3nt: TGTGCCAGCTCACCAACAGGGAGCTCCTACAATGAGCAGTTCTTC
j_gene: TRBJ2-5; v_gene: TRBV5-1; d_gene: TRBD1; abundance: few; CDR3aa: CASSTTPGGQETQYF; CDR3nt: TGCGCCAGCAGTACGACCCCAGGGGGCCAAGAGACCCAGTACTTC
j_gene: TRBJ1-5; v_gene: TRBV7-6; d_gene: TRBD1; abundance: many; CDR3aa: CASSLEGGQANQPQHF; CDR3nt: TGTGCCAGCAGCTTAGAGGGGGGACAGGCCAATCAGCCCCAGCATTTT
j_gene: TRBJ1-2; v_gene: TRBV20-1; d_gene: NA; abundance: medium-sized; CDR3aa: CSANPRGVGYGYTF; CDR3nt: TGCAGTGCTAACCCTCGCGGGGTTGGCTATGGCTACACCTTC
j_gene: TRBJ1-1; v_gene: TRBV7-9; d_gene: NA; abundance: medium-sized; CDR3aa: CASRKTDGNTEAFF; CDR3nt: TGTGCCAGCAGGAAGACGGACGGGAACACTGAAGCTTTCTTT
j_gene: TRBJ2-3; v_gene: TRBV7-3; d_gene: TRBD1; abundance: medium-sized; CDR3aa: CASSLGTVDTQYF; CDR3nt: TGTGCCAGCAGCTTGGGGACAGTAGATACGCAGTATTTT
j_gene: TRBJ2-4; v_gene: TRBV6-1; d_gene: TRBD2; abundance: medium-sized; CDR3aa: CASGTSGGGLAKNIQYF; CDR3nt: TGTGCCAGCGGGACTAGCGGGGGGGGGCTAGCCAAAAACATTCAGTACTTC
j_gene: TRBJ2-5; v_gene: TRBV6-1; d_gene: NA; abundance: medium-sized; CDR3aa: CASSSRGTDEETQYF; CDR3nt: TGTGCCAGCAGTTCCCGCGGGACAGATGAAGAGACCCAGTACTTC
j_gene: TRBJ1-1; v_gene: TRBV20-1; d_gene: NA; abundance: medium-sized; CDR3aa: CSAPDQRGMNTEAFF; CDR3nt: TGCAGTGCCCCTGACCAGAGGGGAATGAACACTGAAGCTTTCTTT
j_gene: TRBJ1-1; v_gene: TRBV28; d_gene: NA; abundance: medium-sized; CDR3aa: CASSFGFLNTEAFF; CDR3nt: TGTGCCAGCAGTTTTGGTTTCTTGAACACTGAAGCTTTCTTT
j_gene: TRBJ1-6; v_gene: TRBV12-3/TRBV12-4; d_gene: NA; abundance: many; CDR3aa: CASSQSVGGSYNSPLHF; CDR3nt: TGTGCCAGCAGTCAATCCGTAGGGGGCTCCTATAATTCACCCCTCCACTTT
j_gene: TRBJ1-3; v_gene: TRBV7-2; d_gene: TRBD1; abundance: many; CDR3aa: CASSLLGQGGGNTIYF; CDR3nt: TGTGCCAGCAGCTTACTAGGACAGGGCGGTGGAAACACCATATATTTT
j_gene: TRBJ1-5; v_gene: TRBV6-1; d_gene: NA; abundance: medium-sized; CDR3aa: CATQFTGSNQPQHF; CDR3nt: TGTGCCACCCAATTCACAGGGAGCAATCAGCCCCAGCATTTT
j_gene: TRBJ2-3; v_gene: TRBV2; d_gene: NA; abundance: large; CDR3aa: CAVYEKQGDTQYF; CDR3nt: TGTGCCGTCTATGAAAAACAGGGAGATACGCAGTATTTT
j_gene: TRBJ2-3; v_gene: TRBV9; d_gene: NA; abundance: many; CDR3aa: CASSPKSSTDTQYF; CDR3nt: TGTGCCAGCAGCCCAAAATCTAGCACAGATACGCAGTATTTT
j_gene: TRBJ1-6; v_gene: TRBV7-9; d_gene: NA; abundance: many; CDR3aa: CASGTPGGRKNSPLHF; CDR3nt: TGTGCCAGCGGAACCCCCGGGGGACGGAAAAATTCACCCCTCCACTTT
j_gene: TRBJ1-4; v_gene: TRBV18; d_gene: TRBD1; abundance: once; CDR3aa: CASSPWTGGTVGEKLFF; CDR3nt: TGTGCCAGCTCACCATGGACAGGGGGAACTGTCGGGGAAAAACTGTTTTTT
j_gene: TRBJ1-5; v_gene: TRBV4-1; d_gene: NA; abundance: many; CDR3aa: CASSQGRGGDQPQHF; CDR3nt: TGCGCCAGCAGCCAGGGGCGTGGGGGGGATCAGCCCCAGCATTTT
j_gene: TRBJ1-5; v_gene: TRBV7-9; d_gene: NA; abundance: medium-sized; CDR3aa: CATRGDPNQPQHF; CDR3nt: TGTGCCACCCGGGGGGATCCCAATCAGCCCCAGCATTTT
j_gene: TRBJ2-3; v_gene: TRBV19; d_gene: NA; abundance: many; CDR3aa: CASSIEARYYTDTQYF; CDR3nt: TGTGCCAGTAGTATAGAGGCTAGGTACTACACAGATACGCAGTATTTT
j_gene: TRBJ2-3; v_gene: TRBV29-1; d_gene: TRBD1; abundance: NA; CDR3aa: CSAPGQGSTDTQYF; CDR3nt: TGCAGCGCGCCGGGACAGGGAAGCACAGATACGCAGTATTTT
j_gene: TRBJ1-1; v_gene: TRBV2; d_gene: NA; abundance: few; CDR3aa: CASTGGQNTEAFF; CDR3nt: TGTGCCAGCACCGGGGGTCAGAACACTGAAGCTTTCTTT
j_gene: TRBJ1-5; v_gene: TRBV3-1; d_gene: NA; abundance: many; CDR3aa: CASSQDPPDSSNQPQHF; CDR3nt: TGTGCCAGCAGCCAAGACCCGCCAGACAGTAGCAATCAGCCCCAGCATTTT
j_gene: TRBJ2-3; v_gene: TRBV7-9; d_gene: TRBD1; abundance: many; CDR3aa: CASSLLDRARTDTQYF; CDR3nt: TGTGCCAGCAGCCTCCTGGACAGGGCTAGGACAGATACGCAGTATTTT
j_gene: TRBJ1-1; v_gene: TRBV12-3/TRBV12-4; d_gene: TRBD1; abundance: many; CDR3aa: CASSWGTGPTEAFF; CDR3nt: TGTGCCAGCAGTTGGGGGACAGGGCCGACTGAAGCTTTCTTT
j_gene: TRBJ1-5; v_gene: TRBV27; d_gene: TRBD1; abundance: large; CDR3aa: CASSPTGSGNQPQHF; CDR3nt: TGTGCCAGCAGTCCGACAGGGTCGGGCAATCAGCCCCAGCATTTT
j_gene: TRBJ1-1; v_gene: TRBV7-3; d_gene: TRBD1; abundance: medium-sized; CDR3aa: CASSSRDRGRDTEAFF; CDR3nt: TGTGCCAGCAGCTCCCGGGACAGGGGAAGGGACACTGAAGCTTTCTTT
j_gene: TRBJ1-1; v_gene: TRBV9; d_gene: NA; abundance: few; CDR3aa: CASSVEERGVRGTEAFF; CDR3nt: TGTGCCAGCAGCGTAGAGGAGAGAGGGGTACGAGGAACTGAAGCTTTCTTT
j_gene: TRBJ1-3; v_gene: TRBV27; d_gene: NA; abundance: NA; CDR3aa: CASSSVGGAGNTVYF; CDR3nt: TGTGCCAGCAGTTCAGTAGGAGGCGCAGGAAACACCGTATATTTT
j_gene: TRBJ1-1; v_gene: TRBV4-1; d_gene: NA; abundance: many; CDR3aa: CASSPSGRTMMNTEAFF; CDR3nt: TGCGCCAGCAGCCCGTCAGGCCGGACGATGATGAACACTGAAGCTTTCTTT
j_gene: TRBJ1-5; v_gene: TRBV7-3; d_gene: NA; abundance: many; CDR3aa: CASSFPSTWLPQHF; CDR3nt: TGTGCCAGCAGCTTCCCCTCAACCTGGTTGCCCCAGCATTTT
j_gene: TRBJ2-2; v_gene: TRBV27; d_gene: NA; abundance: medium-sized; CDR3aa: CASSLDGGLRELFF; CDR3nt: TGTGCCAGCAGTTTAGACGGGGGCCTTAGGGAGCTGTTTTTT